The next 2 T cell receptor beta chains were all read from a single sample in a study of PD-L1 blockade in urothelial cancer. Time point here: peripheral blood 6 weeks after treatment start. Here immunoSEQ multiplex PCR was the method, and the copy in TCRdb shows in-frame clones only, minus some. Of 35,000 to 45,000 clones listed, 70% to 90% are singletons. Sequenced material: PBMCs, taken around atezolizumab (anti-PD-L1) treatment. The source of these receptors is a man between 65 and 85 years old with urothelial cancer.

The CDR3 nucleotides read TGTGCCAGCAGGCCCCCGTTCAGGGCAGGAGTTAACTATGGCTACACCTTC. Translation: CASRPPFRAGVNYGYTF. V usage is TRBV27 and J usage is TRBJ1-2, with a weak D call TRBD1 (5 bases). The CDR3 length is 17 residues. The V gene lost 6 bases and the J gene lost 1 base, with 21 bases spanning the gap. Germline loops: CDR1 MNHEY, CDR2 SMNVEV (reference sequence).

This chain uses TRBV6-1 with TRBJ2-7; D gene uncertain. The CDR3 covers 14 residues. Between the trimmed V and J ends, which lost 5 bases and 0 bases, there was a span of 11 bases. Germline assignment: CDR1 MNHNS and CDR2 SASEGT. CDR3 nucleotide sequence: TGTGCCAGCAGTATTAGCCGTAGCTCCTACGAGCAGTACTTC. Translating gives CASSISRSSYEQYF.